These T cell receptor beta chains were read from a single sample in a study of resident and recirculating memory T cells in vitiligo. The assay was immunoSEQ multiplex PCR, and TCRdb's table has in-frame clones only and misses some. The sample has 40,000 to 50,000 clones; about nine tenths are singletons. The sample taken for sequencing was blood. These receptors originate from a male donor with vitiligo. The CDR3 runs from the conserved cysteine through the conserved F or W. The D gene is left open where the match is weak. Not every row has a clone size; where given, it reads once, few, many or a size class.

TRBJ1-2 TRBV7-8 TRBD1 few CASSLAGTGNGYTF TGTGCCAGCAGCTTAGCCGGGACAGGGAATGGCTACACCTTC
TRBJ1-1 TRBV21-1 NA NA CASSTTTGGPMNTEAFF TGTGCCAGCAGCACCACTACAGGGGGCCCTATGAACACTGAAGCTTTCTTT
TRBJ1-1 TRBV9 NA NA CASSVGLWGGNTEAFF TGTGCCAGCAGCGTAGGTTTGTGGGGGGGAAACACTGAAGCTTTCTTT
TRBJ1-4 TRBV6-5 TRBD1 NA CASRSRGQGDEKLFF TGTGCCAGCAGATCTCGGGGGCAGGGGGATGAAAAACTGTTTTTT
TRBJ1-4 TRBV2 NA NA CATREGEKLFF TGTGCCACCAGGGAGGGTGAAAAACTGTTTTTT
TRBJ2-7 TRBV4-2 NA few CASSQALDSVYEQYF TGTGCCAGCAGCCAAGCCCTGGACAGTGTCTACGAGCAGTACTTC
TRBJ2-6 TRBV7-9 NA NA CASSLGGAGANVLTF TGTGCCAGCAGCTTAGGAGGAGCTGGGGCCAACGTCCTGACTTTC
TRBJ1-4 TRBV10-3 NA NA CAISVRESEKLFF TGTGCCATCAGTGTAAGGGAGTCTGAAAAACTGTTTTTT
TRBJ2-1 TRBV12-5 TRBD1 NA CASGFWGTALLLGYNEQFF TGTGCTAGTGGTTTTTGGGGGACAGCTCTATTGCTGGGGTACAATGAGCAGTTCTTC
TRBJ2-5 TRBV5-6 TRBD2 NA CASISSKRGYQETQYF TGTGCCAGCATCAGTTCCAAGCGGGGGTACCAAGAGACCCAGTACTTC
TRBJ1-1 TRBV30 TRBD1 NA CAWLDRADTEAFF TGTGCCTGGTTGGACAGGGCGGACACTGAAGCTTTCTTT
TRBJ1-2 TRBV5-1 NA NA CASSSGEGGYTF TGCGCCAGCAGCTCGGGGGAGGGTGGCTACACCTTC
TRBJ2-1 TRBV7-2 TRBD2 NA CASSSEAGGPLDEQFF TGTGCCAGCAGCTCCGAAGCGGGGGGGCCGCTGGATGAGCAGTTCTTC
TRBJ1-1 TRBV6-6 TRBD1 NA CASSRDRAFF TGTGCCAGCAGTCGGGACAGGGCTTTCTTT
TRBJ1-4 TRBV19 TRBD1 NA CASIGRGRGTNEKLFF TGTGCCAGTATCGGGAGGGGGCGGGGAACTAATGAAAAACTGTTTTTT
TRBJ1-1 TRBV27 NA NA CASSLLRGSTEAFF TGTGCCAGCAGTTTATTACGGGGAAGCACTGAAGCTTTCTTT
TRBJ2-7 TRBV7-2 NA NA CASSFSEGAEVYF TGTGCCAGCAGCTTCAGTGAGGGAGCAGAGGTGTACTTC
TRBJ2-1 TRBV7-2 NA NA CASSPGEWNEQFF TGTGCCAGCAGTCCAGGGGAATGGAATGAGCAGTTCTTC
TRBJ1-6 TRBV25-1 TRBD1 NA CASSRDRVSPLHF TGTGCCAGCAGCAGAGACAGGGTGTCACCCCTCCACTTT
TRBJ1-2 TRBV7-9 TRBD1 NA CASSSPRDRDYGYTF TGTGCCAGCAGCTCACCCAGGGACAGGGATTATGGCTACACCTTC
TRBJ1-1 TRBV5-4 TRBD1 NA CASSLTGGTEAFF TGTGCCAGCAGCTTGACAGGGGGGACTGAAGCTTTCTTT
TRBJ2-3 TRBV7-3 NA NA CASSLMGGPQDTQYF TGTGCCAGCAGCTTAATGGGGGGTCCCCAGGATACGCAGTATTTT
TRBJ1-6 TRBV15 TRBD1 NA CATSAGGGRHNSPLHF TGTGCCACCAGCGCAGGGGGCGGCAGGCATAATTCACCCCTCCACTTT
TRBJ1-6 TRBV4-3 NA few CASSQGSQSSYNSPLHF TGCGCCAGCAGCCAAGGCTCACAGAGCTCCTATAATTCACCCCTCCACTTT
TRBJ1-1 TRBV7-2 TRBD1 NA CASSLTGTAKAFF TGTGCCAGCAGCTTAACCGGGACAGCGAAAGCTTTCTTT
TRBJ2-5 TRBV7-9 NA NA CASSSPYDSQETQYF TGTGCCAGCAGCTCACCCTACGACAGCCAAGAGACCCAGTACTTC
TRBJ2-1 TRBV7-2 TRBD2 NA CASSLAAGGLSDEQFF TGTGCCAGCAGCTTAGCAGCGGGGGGGCTCTCGGATGAGCAGTTCTTC
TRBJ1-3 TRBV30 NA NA CAWSVSYRGSGNTIYF TGTGCCTGGAGTGTAAGTTACCGGGGCTCTGGAAACACCATATATTTT
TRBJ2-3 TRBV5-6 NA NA CASGRPPTDTQYF TGTGCCAGCGGGAGACCACCTACAGATACGCAGTATTTT
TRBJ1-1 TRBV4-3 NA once CASSLSQGGEAFF TGCGCCAGCAGCCTGTCTCAGGGTGGGGAAGCTTTCTTT
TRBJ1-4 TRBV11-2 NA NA CASSSGARRGKLFF TGTGCCAGCAGCAGCGGGGCTCGGCGGGGAAAACTGTTTTTT
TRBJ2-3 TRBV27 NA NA CASSAAGYGRGDTQYF TGTGCCAGCAGTGCTGCGGGTTACGGTCGTGGGGATACGCAGTATTTT
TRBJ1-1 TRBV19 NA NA CASSSTAKVTEAFF TGTGCCAGTAGTTCGACAGCAAAGGTTACTGAAGCTTTCTTT
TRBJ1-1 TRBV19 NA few CASSISRQSEAFF TGTGCCAGTAGTATATCTCGACAATCTGAAGCTTTCTTT
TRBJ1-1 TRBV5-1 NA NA CASSPVLNTEAFF TGCGCCAGCAGCCCAGTTCTGAACACTGAAGCTTTCTTT
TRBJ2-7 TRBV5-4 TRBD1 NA CASSRGQGSVFYEQYF TGTGCCAGCAGCCGCGGACAGGGGTCAGTTTTCTACGAGCAGTACTTC
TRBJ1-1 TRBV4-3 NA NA CASSQGVGRNTEAFF TGCGCCAGCAGCCAAGGGGTAGGGAGGAACACTGAAGCTTTCTTT
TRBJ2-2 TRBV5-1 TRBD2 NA CASRLIAGPTGELFF TGCGCCAGCAGGTTAATAGCGGGTCCCACCGGGGAGCTGTTTTTT
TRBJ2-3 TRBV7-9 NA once CASSSDRYTDTQYF TGTGCCAGCAGCTCCGACAGATACACAGATACGCAGTATTTT
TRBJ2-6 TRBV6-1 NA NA CASSGELSGANVLTF TGTGCCAGCAGTGGGGAGCTCTCTGGGGCCAACGTCCTGACTTTC
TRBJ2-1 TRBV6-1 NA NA CASRSSSYNEQFF TGTGCCAGCAGGTCGAGCTCCTACAATGAGCAGTTCTTC
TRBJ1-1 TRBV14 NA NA CASSYRAKSTEAFF TGTGCCAGCAGCTACAGGGCGAAGAGCACTGAAGCTTTCTTT
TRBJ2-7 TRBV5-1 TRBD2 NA CASSQGLAGSYEQYF TGCGCCAGCAGCCAGGGACTAGCGGGGTCCTACGAGCAGTACTTC
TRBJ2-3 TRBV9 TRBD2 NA CASSVAASGGGTQYF TGTGCCAGCAGCGTAGCCGCTAGCGGGGGCGGTACGCAGTATTTT